The rows below give T cell receptor beta chains drawn from one sample of a study of blood T cells in healthy people across ages. TCRdb recomputed calls from the 5' RACE reads with MiXCR, one row per CDR3 protein. Altogether over 600,000 distinct CDR3 sequences are present, about half being singletons, with the ten largest covering 15% to 20%. The sequenced sample consisted of blood. Receptor source: a man aged 80 or over in good health. Each CDR3 is given with its conserved first and last residue. D genes are given only for firm matches. Clone size is given for some rows only: seen once, a few or many times, or a class if the clone is expanded.

clone_size: -; cdr3_length: 13; j_call: TRBJ2-3; v_call: TRBV9; d_call: TRBD1; cdr3_aa: CASSRTGFDTQYF; cdr3_nt: TGTGCCAGCAGCCGGACAGGGTTTGATACGCAGTATTTT
clone_size: -; cdr3_length: 16; j_call: TRBJ2-1; v_call: TRBV5-1; d_call: -; cdr3_aa: CASSLAGGHSYNEQFF; cdr3_nt: TGCGCCAGCAGCTTGGCTGGTGGCCACTCCTACAATGAGCAGTTCTTC
clone_size: few; cdr3_length: 17; j_call: TRBJ2-1; v_call: TRBV10-3; d_call: -; cdr3_aa: CAIRSSQGGGSYNEQFF; cdr3_nt: TGTGCCATCAGGTCGTCGCAGGGGGGCGGTTCCTACAATGAGCAGTTCTTC
clone_size: few; cdr3_length: 17; j_call: TRBJ2-1; v_call: TRBV7-9; d_call: TRBD1; cdr3_aa: CASSSFGTGGQGNEQFF; cdr3_nt: TGTGCCAGCAGCTCCTTCGGGACAGGGGGTCAGGGAAATGAGCAGTTCTTC
clone_size: few; cdr3_length: 13; j_call: TRBJ1-6; v_call: TRBV6-1; d_call: TRBD1; cdr3_aa: CASTGQGGSPLHF; cdr3_nt: TGTGCCAGCACCGGACAGGGAGGTTCACCCCTCCACTTT
clone_size: few; cdr3_length: 15; j_call: TRBJ2-3; v_call: TRBV7-9; d_call: TRBD1; cdr3_aa: CASSLWTGRTDTQYF; cdr3_nt: TGTGCCAGCAGCCTTTGGACAGGGAGGACAGATACGCAGTATTTT
clone_size: few; cdr3_length: 15; j_call: TRBJ2-5; v_call: TRBV7-3; d_call: -; cdr3_aa: CASSSQGLGQETQYF; cdr3_nt: TGTGCCAGCAGCTCCCAGGGTTTGGGGCAAGAGACCCAGTACTTC
clone_size: few; cdr3_length: 11; j_call: TRBJ1-1; v_call: TRBV7-9; d_call: -; cdr3_aa: CASSFGQRAFF; cdr3_nt: TGTGCCAGCAGCTTTGGACAGAGGGCTTTCTTT
clone_size: -; cdr3_length: 12; j_call: TRBJ2-5; v_call: TRBV12-3/TRBV12-4; d_call: -; cdr3_aa: CASSFSKETQYF; cdr3_nt: TGTGCCAGCAGTTTTAGTAAAGAGACCCAGTACTTC
clone_size: few; cdr3_length: 15; j_call: TRBJ2-1; v_call: TRBV29-1; d_call: -; cdr3_aa: CSVEDLRGKAHEQFF; cdr3_nt: TGCAGCGTTGAAGATCTTCGCGGGAAGGCCCATGAGCAGTTCTTC
clone_size: -; cdr3_length: 13; j_call: TRBJ2-5; v_call: TRBV15; d_call: -; cdr3_aa: CATRPGPRETQYF; cdr3_nt: TGTGCCACCAGACCGGGCCCGCGGGAGACCCAGTACTTC
clone_size: -; cdr3_length: 16; j_call: TRBJ2-2; v_call: TRBV6-5; d_call: TRBD1; cdr3_aa: CASSYSDRESNGELFF; cdr3_nt: TGTGCCAGCAGTTACTCGGACAGGGAATCAAACGGGGAGCTGTTTTTT
clone_size: -; cdr3_length: 14; j_call: TRBJ2-7; v_call: TRBV29-1; d_call: -; cdr3_aa: CSAARRDKTYEQYF; cdr3_nt: TGCAGCGCAGCACGCCGGGACAAGACCTACGAGCAGTACTTC
clone_size: many; cdr3_length: 11; j_call: TRBJ2-7; v_call: TRBV7-2; d_call: -; cdr3_aa: CASSLEDEQYF; cdr3_nt: TGTGCCAGCAGCTTAGAAGACGAGCAGTACTTC
clone_size: many; cdr3_length: 22; j_call: TRBJ2-5; v_call: TRBV15; d_call: TRBD2; cdr3_aa: CATSRKGPMVPGLAGRQETQYF; cdr3_nt: TGTGCCACCAGCAGGAAGGGACCTATGGTCCCGGGACTAGCGGGACGGCAAGAGACCCAGTACTTC
clone_size: -; cdr3_length: 16; j_call: TRBJ2-1; v_call: TRBV7-2; d_call: TRBD2; cdr3_aa: CASSLVPSGSDDEQFF; cdr3_nt: TGTGCCAGCAGCTTAGTTCCTAGCGGGAGCGACGATGAGCAGTTCTTC
clone_size: -; cdr3_length: 14; j_call: TRBJ2-3; v_call: TRBV28; d_call: -; cdr3_aa: CASTPPGRTDTQYF; cdr3_nt: TGTGCCAGCACTCCCCCGGGGAGGACAGATACGCAGTATTTT
clone_size: -; cdr3_length: 17; j_call: TRBJ2-7; v_call: TRBV7-3; d_call: TRBD2; cdr3_aa: CASSFPTSGRVPPEQYF; cdr3_nt: TGTGCCAGCAGCTTTCCGACTAGCGGGAGGGTCCCTCCCGAGCAGTACTTC
clone_size: few; cdr3_length: 15; j_call: TRBJ2-1; v_call: TRBV7-2; d_call: -; cdr3_aa: CASSFDKSSYNEQFF; cdr3_nt: TGTGCCAGCAGCTTCGACAAGAGCTCCTACAATGAGCAGTTCTTC